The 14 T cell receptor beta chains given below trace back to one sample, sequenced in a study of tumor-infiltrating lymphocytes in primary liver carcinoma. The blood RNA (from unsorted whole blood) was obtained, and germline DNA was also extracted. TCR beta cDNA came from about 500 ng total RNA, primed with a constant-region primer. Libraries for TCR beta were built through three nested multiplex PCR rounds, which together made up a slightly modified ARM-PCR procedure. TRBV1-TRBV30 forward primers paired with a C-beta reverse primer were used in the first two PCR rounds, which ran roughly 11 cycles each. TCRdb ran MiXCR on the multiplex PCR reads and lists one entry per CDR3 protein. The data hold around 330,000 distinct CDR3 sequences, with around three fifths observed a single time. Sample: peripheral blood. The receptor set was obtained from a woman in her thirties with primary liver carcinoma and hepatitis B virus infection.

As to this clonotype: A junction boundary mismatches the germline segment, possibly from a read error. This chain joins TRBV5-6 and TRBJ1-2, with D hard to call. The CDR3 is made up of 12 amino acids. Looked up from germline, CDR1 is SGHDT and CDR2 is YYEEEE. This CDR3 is CASSSPYYGYIF. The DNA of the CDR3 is TGTGCCAGCAGCAGCCCGTACTATGGGTACATCTTC.

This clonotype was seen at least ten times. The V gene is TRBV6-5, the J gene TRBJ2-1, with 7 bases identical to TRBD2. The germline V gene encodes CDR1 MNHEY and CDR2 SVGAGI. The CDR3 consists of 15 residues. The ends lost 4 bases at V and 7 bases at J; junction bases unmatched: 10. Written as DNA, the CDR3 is TGTGCCAGCAGTTCTTGGACTAGTTTTAGGAATGAGCAGTTCTTC. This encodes CASSSWTSFRNEQFF.

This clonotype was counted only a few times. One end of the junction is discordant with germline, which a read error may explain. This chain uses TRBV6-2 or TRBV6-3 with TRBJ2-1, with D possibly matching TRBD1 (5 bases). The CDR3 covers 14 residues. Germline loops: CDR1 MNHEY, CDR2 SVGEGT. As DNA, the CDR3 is TGTGCCAGCAGTCCAACAGGACGCTCTAATGAGCAGCTCTTC. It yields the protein CASSPTGRSNEQLF.

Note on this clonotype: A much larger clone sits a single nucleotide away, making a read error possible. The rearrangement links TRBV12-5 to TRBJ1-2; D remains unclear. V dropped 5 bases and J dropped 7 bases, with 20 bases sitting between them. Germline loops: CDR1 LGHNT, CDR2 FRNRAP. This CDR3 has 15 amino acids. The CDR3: CASGNLSSELCGYTF. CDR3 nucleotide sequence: TGTGCTAGTGGTAACCTTTCGAGTGAGCTCTGTGGCTACACCTTC.

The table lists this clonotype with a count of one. CDR3 sequence (DNA): TGTGCCAGTAGCTTGGAGGTCGGGATGTACGAGCAGTACGTC. This codes for CASSLEVGMYEQYV. The chain links TRBV5-6 to TRBJ2-7, with a possible D match to TRBD2 (5 bases). There are 14 residues in the CDR3. Germline loops: CDR1 SGHDT, CDR2 YYEEEE.

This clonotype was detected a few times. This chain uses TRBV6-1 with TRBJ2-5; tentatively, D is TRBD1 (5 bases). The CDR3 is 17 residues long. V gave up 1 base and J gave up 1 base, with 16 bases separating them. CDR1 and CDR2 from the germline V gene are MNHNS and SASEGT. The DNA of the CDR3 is TGTGCCAGCAGTGAAGAATTAATAGTAAGGGGCCAAGAGACCCAGTACTTC. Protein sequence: CASSEELIVRGQETQYF.

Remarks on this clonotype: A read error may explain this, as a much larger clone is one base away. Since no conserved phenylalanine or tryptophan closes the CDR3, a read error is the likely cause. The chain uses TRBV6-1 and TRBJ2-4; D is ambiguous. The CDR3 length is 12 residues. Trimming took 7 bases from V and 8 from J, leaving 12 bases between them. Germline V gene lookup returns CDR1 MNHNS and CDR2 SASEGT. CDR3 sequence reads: CASNKALDIQYL. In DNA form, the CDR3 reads TGTGCCAGCAACAAAGCTTTGGACATTCAGTACCTC.

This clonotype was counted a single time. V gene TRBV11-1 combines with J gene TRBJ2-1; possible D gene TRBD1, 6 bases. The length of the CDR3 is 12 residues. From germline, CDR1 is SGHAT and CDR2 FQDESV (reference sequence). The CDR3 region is CTIILEGEKQFF. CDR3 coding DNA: TGTACCATCATCCTAGAGGGGGAGAAGCAGTTCTTC.

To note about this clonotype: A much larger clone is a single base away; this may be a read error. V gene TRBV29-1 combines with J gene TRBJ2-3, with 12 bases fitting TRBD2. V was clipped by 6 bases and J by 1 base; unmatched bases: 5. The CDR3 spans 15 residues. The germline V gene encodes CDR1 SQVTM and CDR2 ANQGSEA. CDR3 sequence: CSVQTSGRRTDTQYF. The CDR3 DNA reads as TGCAGCGTCCAGACTAGCGGGAGACGCACAGATACGCAGTATTTT.

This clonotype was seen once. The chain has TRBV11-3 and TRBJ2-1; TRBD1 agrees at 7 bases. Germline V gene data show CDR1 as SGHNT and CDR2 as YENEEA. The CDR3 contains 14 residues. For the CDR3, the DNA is TGTGTCAACAGCGAGGGACAGTACTACAATGAGCAGTTCTTC. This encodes CVNSEGQYYNEQFF. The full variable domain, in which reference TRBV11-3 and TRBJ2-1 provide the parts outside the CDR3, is EAGVVQSPRYKIIEKKQPVAFWCNPISGHNTLYWYLQNLGQGPELLIRYENEEAVDDSQLPKDRFSAERLKGVDSTLKIQPAELGDSAVYLCVNSEGQYYNEQFFGPGTRLTVL.

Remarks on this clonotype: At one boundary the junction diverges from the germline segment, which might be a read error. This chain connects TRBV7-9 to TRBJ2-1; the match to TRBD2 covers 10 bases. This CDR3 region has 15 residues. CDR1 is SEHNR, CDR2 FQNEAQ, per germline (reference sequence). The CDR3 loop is CASSFPSGGYNKQFF. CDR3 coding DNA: TGTGCCAGCAGCTTTCCTAGCGGGGGATACAATAAGCAGTTCTTC. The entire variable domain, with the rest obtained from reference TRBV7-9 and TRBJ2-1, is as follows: DTGVSQNPRHKITKRGQNVTFRCDPISEHNRLYWYRQTLGQGPEFLTYFQNEAQLEKSRLLSDRFSAERPKGSFSTLEIQRTEQGDSAMYLCASSFPSGGYNKQFFGPGTRLTVL.

CDR3 residues: CASSDDPNTEAFF. Here the CDR3 DNA reads TGTGCCAGCAGCGACGACCCGAACACTGAAGCTTTCTTT. This chain uses TRBV5-5 with TRBJ1-1; unclear D gene. Trimming took 4 bases from V and 1 from J, leaving 8 bases between them. Germline assignment: CDR1 SGHKS and CDR2 YYEKEE (reference sequence). The CDR3 is made up of 13 amino acids.

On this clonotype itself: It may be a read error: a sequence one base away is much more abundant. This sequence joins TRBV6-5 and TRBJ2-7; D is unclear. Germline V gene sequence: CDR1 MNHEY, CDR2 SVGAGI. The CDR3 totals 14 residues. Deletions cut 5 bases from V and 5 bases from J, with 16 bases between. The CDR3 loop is CASSPRKGPNEQYF. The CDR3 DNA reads TGTGCCAGCAGTCCCCGGAAGGGTCCGAACGAGCAGTACTTC.

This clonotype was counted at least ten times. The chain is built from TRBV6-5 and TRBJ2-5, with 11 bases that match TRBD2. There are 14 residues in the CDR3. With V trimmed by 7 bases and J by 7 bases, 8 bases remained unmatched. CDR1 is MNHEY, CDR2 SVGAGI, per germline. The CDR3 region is CASIPLAGEGTQYF. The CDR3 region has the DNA TGTGCCAGCATTCCACTAGCGGGAGAGGGGACCCAGTACTTC.